The 23 T cell receptor beta chains below all came from one sample that was sequenced in a study of blood T cell repertoires in COVID-19. The method was immunoSEQ multiplex PCR; TCRdb's version includes in-frame clones alone and lacks a portion of them. The sample records 100,000 or so clones, around 76% being singletons. Input material: peripheral blood. The receptors derive from an elderly man with acute or convalescent COVID-19.

The gene calls are TRBV12-3 or TRBV12-4 and TRBJ2-7; 7 positions match TRBD1. The CDR3 consists of 13 residues. With 4 bases clipped from V and 7 bases from J, the junction kept 7 bases outside the gene matches. CDR3 protein: CASSWGTAGEQYF. The CDR3 DNA sequence: TGTGCCAGCAGTTGGGGGACAGCTGGTGAGCAGTACTTC.

The DNA for the CDR3 is TGTGCCTGGAGTGTCCTAGGTAACACCGGGGAGCTGTTTTTT. Protein: CAWSVLGNTGELFF. The rearrangement joins TRBV30 to TRBJ2-2; D gene unclear. CDR3 length equals 14 residues. V was clipped by 0 bases and J by 2 bases, with 7 bases between them. Germline loops: CDR1 GTSNPN, CDR2 SVGIG (reference sequence).

The chain recombines TRBV6-2 or TRBV6-3 with TRBJ2-5, with D unclear. The CDR3 runs to 12 residues. V was cut by 3 bases and J by 5 bases, with 7 bases left in between. Germline V gene data show CDR1 as MNHEY and CDR2 as SVGEGT. CDR3 residues: CASSYKRETQYF. CDR3 nucleotide sequence: TGTGCCAGCAGTTATAAGAGGGAGACCCAGTACTTC.

This clone was recorded once. The V and J genes are TRBV18 and TRBJ1-1; D is undetermined. The CDR3 is made up of 11 amino acids. V was shortened by 8 bases and J by 5 bases, with 9 bases between the two germline ends. Germline loops: CDR1 KGHSH, CDR2 LQKENI. CDR3 protein: CASVSGTEAFF. CDR3 bases: TGTGCCAGCGTCTCCGGGACTGAAGCTTTCTTT.

The chain carries TRBV19 and TRBJ2-5; no clear D gene. The CDR3 contains 14 residues. The V end lost 2 bases, the J end lost 2 bases, and 9 bases lay between the germline ends. The germline CDR1 and CDR2 sequences are LNHDA and SQIVND (reference sequence). The CDR3: CASSITMTQETQYF. Here the CDR3 DNA reads TGTGCCAGTAGTATAACAATGACTCAAGAGACCCAGTACTTC.

The chain has TRBV5-6 and TRBJ2-3, with a possible D match to TRBD1 (5 bases). The CDR3 loop spans 15 amino acids. Trimming left V 2 bases short and J 0 bases short, with 10 bases between. Germline V gene data show CDR1 as SGHDT and CDR2 as YYEEEE. The DNA for the CDR3 is TGTGCCAGCAGCTTCGACAGACTGAGCACAGATACGCAGTATTTT. Translation gives CASSFDRLSTDTQYF.

The genes are TRBV11-2 and TRBJ1-4, with 9 bases matching TRBD1. The CDR3 has 15 amino acids. Germline lookup yields CDR1 SGHAT and CDR2 FQNNGV. J was trimmed by 7 bases and V by 4 bases; bases with no gene match: 7. CDR3 sequence reads: CASSSGTGIAEKLFF. The CDR3 DNA is TGTGCCAGCAGCTCCGGGACAGGGATAGCTGAAAAACTGTTTTTT.

The chain couples TRBV11-2 to TRBJ1-3; 8 nucleotides line up with TRBD1. V shed 5 bases, J shed 1 base, and the junction held 4 bases outside the gene matches. There are 15 residues in the CDR3. CDR1 is SGHAT and CDR2 is FQNNGV in the germline V gene. CDR3 bases: TGTGCCAGCAGCGACAGGGGCAGATCTGGAAACACCATATATTTT. Translating it yields CASSDRGRSGNTIYF.

The J gene is TRBJ1-2, the V gene TRBV11-2; D remains ambiguous. The CDR3 spans 11 residues. Germline CDR1 is SGHAT and CDR2 is FQNNGV. V was shortened by 3 bases and J by 7 bases, with 6 bases between the two germline ends. The CDR3 bases are TGTGCCAGCAGCTTGGTCGGTGGCTACACCTTC. Amino acid sequence: CASSLVGGYTF.

The J gene is TRBJ1-3, the V gene TRBV5-8; no reliable D call. CDR1 is SGHTS, CDR2 YDEGEE, per germline. This CDR3 contains 13 residues. Trimming removed 0 bases from V and 7 bases from J, with 8 bases in between. As DNA, the CDR3 is TGTGCCAGCAGCTTGGTCCGCGGCAACACCATATATTTT. The encoded protein is CASSLVRGNTIYF. The whole variable domain, filled in from reference TRBV5-8 and TRBJ1-3, reads EAGVTQSPTHLIKTRGQQATLRCSPISGHTSVYWYQQALGLGLQFLLWYDEGEERNRGNFPPRFSGRQFPNYSSELNVNALELEDSALYLCASSLVRGNTIYFGEGSWLTVV.

This chain links TRBV5-4 with TRBJ2-2; D possibly corresponds to TRBD1 (5 bases). Trimming cost V 7 bases and J 2 bases, with 9 bases left between them. The length of the CDR3 is 13 residues. The germline V gene encodes CDR1 SGHNT and CDR2 YYREEE (reference sequence). CDR3 in amino acids: CASLDRNTGELFF. CDR3 DNA: TGTGCCAGCCTCGACAGAAACACCGGGGAGCTGTTTTTT.

This clone was picked up a small number of times. V usage is TRBV18 and J usage is TRBJ2-7, with 8 nucleotides matching TRBD2. J gave up 1 base and V 3 bases, and 8 bases lay outside the gene matches. CDR3 length: 16 residues. Germline CDR1 reads KGHSH; CDR2 reads LQKENI. As DNA, the CDR3 is TGTGCCAGCTCACCCCGAACTAGCGGCCAATCCTACGAGCAGTACTTC. Translating it yields CASSPRTSGQSYEQYF. Variable domain in full (rest from reference TRBV18 and TRBJ2-7): NAGVMQNPRHLVRRRGQEARLRCSPMKGHSHVYWYRQLPEEGLKFMVYLQKENIIDESGMPKERFSAEFPKEGPSILRIQQVVRGDSAAYFCASSPRTSGQSYEQYFGPGTRLTVT.

This chain links TRBV6-5 with TRBJ2-4; D possibly corresponds to TRBD2 (5 bases). CDR1 is MNHEY, CDR2 SVGAGI, per germline. There are 16 residues in the CDR3. V dropped 0 bases and J dropped 9 bases, with 18 bases sitting between them. Here the CDR3 reads CASSYSRRGGRSIQYF. The CDR3 DNA sequence: TGTGCCAGCAGTTACTCGAGACGGGGTGGACGGAGCATTCAGTACTTC.

This chain uses TRBV19 with TRBJ2-1; 8 nucleotides align to TRBD2. The germline V gene encodes CDR1 LNHDA and CDR2 SQIVND (reference sequence). With V trimmed by 7 bases and J by 6 bases, 8 bases remained unmatched. The CDR3 totals 14 residues. The CDR3 sequence: CASTKNGRANEQFF. DNA for the CDR3: TGTGCCAGTACAAAGAACGGGAGGGCCAATGAGCAGTTCTTC.

The gene calls are TRBV6-5 and TRBJ1-2; 9 bases match TRBD1. Germline trimming cut 3 bases from V and 4 bases from J; bases unmatched to any gene: 9. The germline V gene has CDR1 MNHEY and CDR2 SVGAGI. The CDR3 covers 16 residues. Here the CDR3 reads CASSYRKGTGLYGYTF. The CDR3 DNA sequence: TGTGCCAGCAGTTATAGAAAGGGGACAGGGCTCTATGGCTACACCTTC.

V gene TRBV5-6 combines with J gene TRBJ2-5, with TRBD2 as a possible D gene (5 bases). This CDR3 comprises 14 residues. Germline V gene lookup returns CDR1 SGHDT and CDR2 YYEEEE. V was cut by 7 bases and J by 1 base, with 14 bases left in between. In DNA, the CDR3 is TGTGCCAGCTCCCCTTTCGGGATCCAAGAGACCCAGTACTTC. As protein: CASSPFGIQETQYF.

J is TRBJ2-7 and V is TRBV7-2; D not resolved. CDR1 and CDR2 (germline): SGHTA, FQGNSA. The CDR3 runs 15 residues. With 5 bases removed from V and 1 base from J, the gap between germline ends came to 15 bases. The CDR3 nucleotides read TGTGCCAGCAGCCCCTCACGGCGAGGATCCTACGAGCAGTACTTC. Protein: CASSPSRRGSYEQYF.

V is TRBV5-4 and J is TRBJ1-1; D gene unclear. Germline CDR1 is SGHNT and CDR2 is YYREEE (reference sequence). The length of the CDR3 is 13 residues. The V end was cut by 7 bases, the J end by 7 bases, with 17 bases between. CDR3 loop: CASSWAGRVEAFF. CDR3 coding DNA: TGTGCCAGCTCGTGGGCGGGGAGGGTTGAAGCTTTCTTT.

The chain employs TRBV10-3 and TRBJ2-1; 8 nucleotides line up with TRBD2. The germline gives CDR1 ENHRY, CDR2 SYGVKD. The CDR3 length is 15 residues. With V trimmed by 4 bases and J by 6 bases, 8 bases remained unmatched. The CDR3: CAISAGTRPANEQFF. CDR3 bases: TGTGCCATCAGTGCCGGGACTAGACCCGCCAATGAGCAGTTCTTC.

The chain links TRBV28 to TRBJ1-5, with D perhaps matching TRBD1 (6 bases). This CDR3 has 17 residues. Trimming removed 5 bases at V and 1 base at J, with 18 bases between. The germline CDR1 and CDR2 sequences are MDHEN and SYDVKM. CDR3 sequence: CASSPLRGGRSNQPQHF. In nucleotides, the CDR3 is TGTGCCAGCAGTCCCTTGCGAGGGGGAAGGAGCAATCAGCCCCAGCATTTT.

This clone was found once. The chain uses TRBV24-1 and TRBJ1-1; D is perhaps TRBD1 (6 bases). Germline-derived CDR1 and CDR2 are KGHDR and SFDVKD. The CDR3 is made up of 13 amino acids. Trimming pared 3 bases from V and 3 bases from J, leaving 7 bases between. CDR3 coding DNA: TGTGCCACCAGTGATGGGACATACACTGAAGCTTTCTTT. Protein product: CATSDGTYTEAFF.

This chain links TRBV3-1 (or the pseudogene TRBV3-2) with TRBJ2-3; maybe TRBD2 (6 bases). Trimming took off 7 bases at V and 2 bases at J, with 16 bases between the two ends. The V gene's germline CDR1 is LGHDT and CDR2 YNNKEL (reference sequence). CDR3 length: 15 residues. The CDR3: CASTPTGEFTDTQYF. Here the CDR3 DNA reads TGTGCCAGCACCCCTACGGGAGAATTCACAGATACGCAGTATTTT.

This clone showed up just a few times. This chain links TRBV6-1 with TRBJ1-6, with a weak D call TRBD1 (5 bases). CDR3 size: 15 residues. Deletions cut 2 bases from V and 7 bases from J, with 12 bases between. Germline CDR1 is MNHNS and CDR2 is SASEGT. The CDR3 bases are TGTGCCAGCAGTGAATCCGGGGGTGGGAATTCACCCCTCCACTTT. Protein: CASSESGGGNSPLHF.